The 27 T cell receptor beta chains presented below share a single source sample, sequenced in a study of blood T cell repertoires in COVID-19 (dated by TCRdb to about 2020). To prepare the library, the immunoSEQ multiplex PCR assay was applied. What TCRdb holds here is the immuneACCESS table cut down to in-frame rearrangements. Part of the clones is not present; checked against another copy, under half of the missing clones reflect an unresolved V gene, and the others are unexplained. Recorded for this sample are some 140,000 clones; approximately 80% of them occurred a single time. Around an eighth of the sample is in the top ten clones. The sequencing sample was made of peripheral blood. These receptors all come from a woman aged 60-75 years with COVID-19, enrolled during active disease.

This rearrangement joins TRBV3-1 (or the pseudogene TRBV3-2) to TRBJ2-1, with D unresolved. Per the germline V gene, CDR1 is LGHDT and CDR2 is YNNKEL (reference sequence). V shed 4 bases and J shed 6 bases, with 19 bases lying between them. CDR3 length equals 16 residues. CDR3 DNA sequence: TGTGCCAGCAGCCCGAGTAAGGAGCCCCTGGGCAATGAGCAGTTCTTC. Protein sequence: CASSPSKEPLGNEQFF.

This chain joins TRBV11-2 and TRBJ2-1; 8 bases are a match to TRBD1. V was clipped by 5 bases and J by 8 bases; unmatched bases: 5. The length of the CDR3 is 13 residues. Germline CDR1 is SGHAT and CDR2 is FQNNGV. CDR3 residues: CASSLDRGDEQFF. The CDR3 nucleotides are TGTGCCAGCAGCCTCGACAGGGGCGATGAGCAGTTCTTC.

This chain connects TRBV6-5 to TRBJ1-6, with D possibly being TRBD1 (5 bases). Deletions cut 7 bases from V and 14 bases from J, with 18 bases between. This CDR3 has 13 amino acids. Looked up from germline, CDR1 is MNHEY and CDR2 is SVGAGI. CDR3 protein: CASTRGEERTLHF. CDR3 DNA sequence: TGTGCCAGCACCCGGGGGGAGGAAAGGACCCTCCACTTT.

This sequence joins TRBV5-5 and TRBJ2-5; D remains unclear. V lost 5 bases to trimming and J lost 5 bases, with 10 bases between them. The CDR3 consists of 12 residues. CDR1 and CDR2 (germline): SGHKS, YYEKEE (reference sequence). The CDR3 DNA follows: TGTGCCAGCAGTCGTCGGTCGGAGACCCAGTACTTC. Its protein product is CASSRRSETQYF.

The rearrangement joins TRBV6-5 to TRBJ1-1; TRBD1 is a possible D gene (5 bases). Trimming removed 7 bases from V and 4 bases from J, with 13 bases in between. The CDR3 sequence is 13 residues long. CDR1 and CDR2 from the germline V gene are MNHEY and SVGAGI. The CDR3 here is CASINSQGTEAFF. The CDR3 DNA reads TGTGCCAGCATAAATAGCCAGGGCACTGAAGCTTTCTTT.

In the case of this clone: Other nucleotide sequences in the sample specify the same CDR3. The rearrangement uses TRBV20-1 and TRBJ1-1, with D possibly being TRBD1 (6 bases). The CDR3 runs to 11 residues. In germline, CDR1 is DFQATT, CDR2 SNEGSKA (reference sequence). Trimming left V 6 bases short and J 4 bases short, with 9 bases between. CDR3 nucleotide sequence: TGCAGTGCCAGGGGCGGCACTGAAGCTTTCTTT. The encoded protein is CSARGGTEAFF.

This clone was picked up one time. V gene TRBV9 combines with J gene TRBJ2-1; 12 nucleotides agree with TRBD2. The CDR3 covers 16 residues. CDR1 is SGDLS, CDR2 YYNGEE, per germline. The V gene end was trimmed by 2 bases and the J gene end by 1 base; junction bases not matched to a gene: 1. CDR3 sequence reads: CASSVLAGGSYNEQFF. CDR3 nucleotides: TGTGCCAGCAGCGTTCTAGCGGGAGGGTCCTACAATGAGCAGTTCTTC.

This chain links TRBV5-4 with TRBJ2-3; 9 nucleotides align to TRBD2. CDR1 is SGHNT and CDR2 is YYREEE in the germline V gene (reference sequence). CDR3 size: 18 residues. V trimming: 6 bases; J trimming: 0 bases; junction bases outside the gene matches: 14. Here the CDR3 reads CASTKGGILAGSTDTQYF. The CDR3 DNA is TGTGCCAGCACCAAGGGCGGGATTCTAGCGGGGAGCACAGATACGCAGTATTTT.

J is TRBJ1-2 and V is TRBV10-3; TRBD1 matches 7 bases. The ends lost 6 bases at V and 7 bases at J; junction bases unmatched: 11. This CDR3 is 14 amino acids long. Germline V gives CDR1 ENHRY, CDR2 SYGVKD. In nucleotides, the CDR3 is TGTGCCATCAGCGTGACAGGGCCAGGTAGTGGCTACACCTTC. It yields the protein CAISVTGPGSGYTF.

The V gene is TRBV10-2, the J gene TRBJ2-3; a possible D gene is TRBD1 (8 bases). V was shortened by 5 bases and J by 4 bases, with 13 bases between the two germline ends. The CDR3 totals 14 residues. CDR1 and CDR2 (germline): WSHSY, SAAADI. The CDR3 coding sequence is TGCGCCAGCAGTCGGACAGGGAGGGCAGATACGCAGTATTTT. Amino acids: CASSRTGRADTQYF.

Details on this clone: This sample also contains other DNA sequences that code for the same CDR3. V gene TRBV6-5 combines with J gene TRBJ1-2; D not resolved. V was clipped by 6 bases and J by 2 bases, with 10 bases between them. The length of the CDR3 is 13 residues. The V gene's germline CDR1 is MNHEY and CDR2 SVGAGI. CDR3 sequence: CASRLTENYGYTF. CDR3 DNA: TGTGCCAGCAGGCTAACAGAAAACTATGGCTACACCTTC.

The rearrangement joins TRBV4-1 to TRBJ1-2, with D unclear. The length of the CDR3 is 14 residues. The V end was cut by 1 base, the J end by 2 bases, with 8 bases between. CDR1 is MGHRA, CDR2 YSYEKL, per germline. The CDR3 reads CASSQAAGNYGYTF. For the CDR3, the DNA is TGCGCCAGCAGCCAAGCTGCGGGCAACTATGGCTACACCTTC.

The CDR3 DNA reads as TGTGCCAGCAGCCAACAGACAGGGTTAGGCTACACCTTC. Translation gives CASSQQTGLGYTF. The chain uses TRBV14 and TRBJ1-2; 7 bases line up with TRBD1. Unmatched junction bases numbered 5, after V lost 2 bases and J lost 8 bases. CDR1 SGHDN and CDR2 FVKESK come from the germline V gene. The CDR3 has 13 residues.

The CDR3 bases are TGTGCCAGCAGCGTTTGGTCTGGGCGGGGGGACACCGGGGAGCTGTTTTTT. Encoded protein: CASSVWSGRGDTGELFF. This chain connects TRBV9 to TRBJ2-2; 8 bases fit TRBD2. Trimming at V came to 2 bases and at J to 3 bases, leaving 9 bases not matched to a gene. Germline loops: CDR1 SGDLS, CDR2 YYNGEE. This CDR3 has 17 amino acids.

The chain has TRBV19 and TRBJ1-5, with 7 bases fitting TRBD1. Germline CDR1 LNHDA, CDR2 SQIVND (reference sequence). J gave up 2 bases and V 7 bases, and 8 bases lay outside the gene matches. This CDR3 is 15 amino acids long. The CDR3 DNA sequence: TGTGCCAGTACGGTTGGACAGGACCGCAATCAGCCCCAGCATTTT. Protein: CASTVGQDRNQPQHF.

A remark on this clone: Different DNA sequences within this sample yield the same CDR3. J is TRBJ1-1 and V is TRBV7-3, with 9 bases aligning to TRBD1. V was pared by 4 bases and J by 1 base, with 1 base of the junction left unmatched. Germline V lookup: CDR1 SGHTA, CDR2 FQGTGA. This CDR3 comprises 14 residues. CDR3 residues: CASSSGQGNTEAFF. The CDR3 DNA is TGTGCCAGCAGCTCGGGACAGGGGAACACTGAAGCTTTCTTT.

The V and J genes are TRBV12-3 or TRBV12-4 and TRBJ1-2, with a tentative D call TRBD1 (5 bases). Trimming took off 5 bases at V and 6 bases at J, with 10 bases between the two ends. The CDR3 sequence is 12 residues long. The CDR3 DNA is TGTGCCAGCAGTGGGCAGGGCAATGGCTACACCTTC. Protein: CASSGQGNGYTF.

The chain uses TRBV9 and TRBJ2-1; 8 bases agree with TRBD1. Germline V gives CDR1 SGDLS, CDR2 YYNGEE. Trimming removed 0 bases from V and 6 bases from J; junction bases left unmatched: 11. The CDR3 totals 17 residues. This CDR3 is CASSVGARQGRINEQFF. DNA of the CDR3: TGTGCCAGCAGCGTAGGGGCCCGACAGGGGAGGATCAATGAGCAGTTCTTC.

CDR3 protein: CASSLTGRDEAFF. CDR3 coding DNA: TGTGCCAGCTCACTGACAGGGCGGGATGAAGCTTTCTTT. This chain uses TRBV18 with TRBJ1-1; 7 bases line up with TRBD1. CDR3 length: 13 residues. J was trimmed by 7 bases and V by 4 bases; bases with no gene match: 6. CDR1 and CDR2 from the germline V gene are KGHSH and LQKENI.

This clone appeared many times. V is TRBV5-6 and J is TRBJ2-7; a possible D gene is TRBD1 (6 bases). V shed 0 bases and J shed 0 bases, with 13 bases lying between them. CDR3 size: 16 residues. Germline CDR1 SGHDT, CDR2 YYEEEE. In nucleotides, the CDR3 is TGTGCCAGCAGCTTGGCCTGGACAGATGGCTCCTACGAGCAGTACGTC. It translates to CASSLAWTDGSYEQYV.

This clone was picked up one time. The chain carries TRBV11-2 and TRBJ1-1; D remains unclear. The CDR3 extends over 13 amino acids. Germline assignment: CDR1 SGHAT and CDR2 FQNNGV. The V and J ends lost 3 bases and 3 bases respectively, with 8 bases between them. The CDR3 loop reads CASSFERDTEAFF. The CDR3 bases are TGTGCCAGCAGCTTCGAGAGGGACACTGAAGCTTTCTTT.

Remarks on this clone: The same CDR3 arises from other DNA sequences in this sample as well. The rearrangement links TRBV10-3 to TRBJ1-1; D unclear. CDR1 ENHRY and CDR2 SYGVKD come from the germline V gene. The CDR3 runs to 13 residues. V lost 4 bases and J lost 1, with 7 bases in between. DNA for the CDR3: TGTGCCATCAGTGTTGGAGGGAACACTGAAGCTTTCTTT. Its translation is CAISVGGNTEAFF.

This chain links TRBV3-1 (or the pseudogene TRBV3-2) with TRBJ2-1; 8 nucleotides line up with TRBD1. Per germline, CDR1 LGHDT and CDR2 YNNKEL (reference sequence). The CDR3 contains 17 residues. The V and J ends lost 5 bases and 0 bases, in that order; junction bases with no gene match: 9. Here the CDR3 DNA reads TGTGCCAGCAGCAAATGGACAGGGCAGAGCTCCTACAATGAGCAGTTCTTC. As protein: CASSKWTGQSSYNEQFF.

This clone was detected once. The V call is TRBV11-3, the J call TRBJ1-1; D is unclear. Trimming took 4 bases from V and 1 from J, leaving 4 bases between them. The CDR3 covers 12 residues. Germline values: CDR1 SGHNT, CDR2 YENEEA. CDR3 amino acids: CASSSPNTEAFF. The CDR3 DNA is TGTGCCAGCAGCTCTCCGAACACTGAAGCTTTCTTT.

The J gene is TRBJ2-3, the V gene TRBV7-2; 7 bases agree with TRBD2. Per the germline V gene, CDR1 is SGHTA and CDR2 is FQGNSA. There are 16 residues in the CDR3. The trim removed 5 bases at V and 1 base at J, leaving 9 bases unmatched. The CDR3 loop is CASSPAWLAGTDTQYF. The CDR3 bases are TGTGCCAGCAGCCCGGCATGGCTAGCGGGCACAGATACGCAGTATTTT. Filled out from reference TRBV7-2 and TRBJ2-3, the complete variable domain reads GAGVSQSPSNKVTEKGKDVELRCDPISGHTALYWYRQSLGQGLEFLIYFQGNSAPDKSGLPSDRFSAERTGGSVSTLTIQRTQQEDSAVYLCASSPAWLAGTDTQYFGPGTRLTVL.

The rearrangement joins TRBV27 to TRBJ2-5, with D perhaps matching TRBD2 (5 bases). Germline V lookup: CDR1 MNHEY, CDR2 SMNVEV (reference sequence). CDR3 length equals 15 residues. V was shortened by 4 bases and J by 5 bases, with 17 bases between the two germline ends. CDR3 bases: TGTGCCAGCAGTTATGTCGGGGTGAGGAAGGAGACCCAGTACTTC. Translating it yields CASSYVGVRKETQYF.

The V and J genes are TRBV6-2 or TRBV6-3 and TRBJ2-3, with D possibly matching TRBD1 (5 bases). The germline V gene encodes CDR1 MNHEY and CDR2 SVGEGT. This CDR3 contains 17 residues. The germline V and J ends were trimmed by 0 bases and 5 bases, with 18 bases remaining between them. The CDR3 nucleotides are TGTGCCAGCAGTTACTCGACAGCCCGGGCGGCTTTAGATACGCAGTATTTT. As protein: CASSYSTARAALDTQYF.